The present TCR beta chain was sequenced within a study of neurological immune-mediated disorders (dated by TCRdb to between 2018 and 2021). Turning to the overall study: Peripheral blood TCR-beta repertoires from patients with HTLV-I-associated myelopathy (HAM/TSP), patients with multiple sclerosis, and healthy controls were compared in the study using UMI-based sequencing. The approximately 100 TCR-beta libraries included longitudinal samples, technical triplicates and paired sorted CD4+ and CD8+ T-cell subsets alongside PBMC samples. Of the 68 subjects in the cohort, around 14 were HAM/TSP patients, approximately 34 were multiple sclerosis patients, and around 20 were healthy controls. Results the study describes overall, beyond this receptor: The highest TCR clonal expansion was observed in HAM/TSP patients, whereas the lowest was observed in MS patients, even when compared with healthy controls. Expanded clones from different subjects shared no identical CDR3 amino acid sequences, which suggests that TCR-beta repertoires were private in all groups.

This clonotype was seen ten or more times. No cognate antigen has been identified for it. No base qualities exist here, and no much larger clone lies one base off it. To synthesize cDNA, template-switch 5'RACE was performed with a primer carrying a 10-nucleotide random unique molecular identifier so that each TCR transcript was tagged. Each sequencing run produced over 160 million TCR-beta sequences covering 15-18 subjects. Total RNA was extracted with the RNeasy kit. TCR-beta VDJ regions were amplified with primers for the TCR constant region and the 5'RACE anchor, using the KAPA Real-time Library Amplification kit. A first PCR added sample indexes and Illumina adaptors, after which a second PCR increased the library yield. After Ampure bead purification, the TCR product of roughly 650 bp was size-selected on a 2% E-gel SizeSelection system. Before pooling, library quality was checked on a Bioanalyzer, concentration was measured with Qubit, and libraries were quantified with the Kapa Library Quantification kit. An Illumina HiSeq 2500 was used to sequence the libraries paired-end at 2 x 150 bp. To increase sequence diversity, about 24-32% phiX was spiked into each library pool. The original methods were these. Quality-filtered reads were processed with the UMI-based MiGEC pipeline, which removed over 85% of raw TCR sequences during error correction. IMGT germline references were used for aligning VDJ genes, and each clonotype was defined as a unique CDR3 amino acid sequence together with its V-J genes. Clonal expansion, Shannon diversity and CDR3 relatedness were evaluated with VDJtools (CalcPairwiseDistances, ClusterSamples), while phylogenetic trees were built in CLCbio workbench. Expanded clones were defined as having at least 8 unique UMIs, based on coefficient-of-variation modelling across technical triplicates. TCRdb reprocessing: public reads trimmed at Q25 with fastp, clones called with MiXCR, in-frame beta chains kept. Rows with one shared CDR3 protein collapse into an entry with the most common genes and DNA. In this record, the V and J calls reflect TCRdb's handling and not the investigators' own analysis. The sample table records under 80,000 distinct CDR3 sequences; roughly 10% of these occur just once. The ten largest clones represent 1.7% of the sample.

The healthy controls were volunteers from a blood bank in Maryland, USA. Unsorted PBMC libraries were generated from 2 million PBMCs stored in RNAlater at -80 °C until RNA extraction. Peripheral blood was subjected to Ficoll-Hypaque density gradient centrifugation to isolate PBMCs, which were then cryopreserved in liquid nitrogen. Clipping removes 4 bases from V and 1 base from J, with 4 as the unmatched junction base count. CDR3 length: 15 amino acids, cysteine to phenylalanine. Kept here is only the CDR3 DNA, which spans 45 bases and is read in frame from base 1. Rearrangement joined TRBV12-3 or TRBV12-4 to TRBJ2-3; 8 nucleotides in the junction match TRBD1. The source is a man aged 50 or older in good health. What was sequenced was PBMCs. The CDR3 is CASSYRGFRTDTQYF. The nucleotides are TGTGCCAGCAGTTACAGGGGGTTTCGCACAGATACGCAGTATTTT.